Listed below are T cell receptor beta chains from one sample, sequenced in a study of shared clonotypes between healthy human individuals. The protocol was immunoSEQ multiplex PCR, while the TCRdb copy is restricted to in-frame clones and leaves out a portion. The sample includes fewer than 500,000 clones, approximately 79% seen only once; the top ten take about 12%. Sequenced sample: PBMCs. Receptors originate from a woman aged 35 to 49 in good health. Some clones in this sample may be carry-over from other donors' samples. Each CDR3 is given with its conserved first and last residue. A D gene is named only where the DNA matches it firmly. Clone size, where shown, is once, few, many, or a class for clones that have expanded.

>.|TRBJ1-4|TRBV28|.
CASSLEQGGWEKLFF
TGTGCCAGCAGTTTGGAACAAGGGGGTTGGGAAAAACTGTTTTTT
>.|TRBJ2-3|TRBV5-6|.
CASSTHSGSVLTDTQYF
TGTGCCAGCAGCACACATTCCGGGTCTGTCCTCACAGATACGCAGTATTTT
>.|TRBJ2-1|TRBV11-2|TRBD2
CASSSSGNPYNEQFF
TGTGCCAGCAGCTCTAGCGGGAACCCGTACAATGAGCAGTTCTTC
>.|TRBJ2-3|TRBV9|.
CASTLQGRTTDTQYF
TGTGCCAGCACCCTCCAGGGGAGAACTACAGATACGCAGTATTTT
>.|TRBJ2-6|TRBV28|.
CASSLDLSSGANVLTF
TGTGCCAGCAGTTTGGATTTGAGCTCTGGGGCCAACGTCCTGACTTTC
>many|TRBJ1-3|TRBV5-6|.
CASSFLGSSGNTIYF
TGTGCCAGCAGCTTCCTGGGAAGCTCTGGAAACACCATATATTTT
>.|TRBJ2-5|TRBV5-1|TRBD1
CASSSDRGQETQYF
TGCGCCAGCAGCTCGGACAGGGGGCAGGAGACCCAGTACTTC
>many|TRBJ2-1|TRBV19|TRBD2
CASSDYSGATYNEQFF
TGTGCCAGTAGTGATTATAGCGGGGCAACCTACAATGAGCAGTTCTTC
>many|TRBJ2-7|TRBV19|TRBD2
CASSIRGESYEQYF
TGTGCCAGTAGTATCCGGGGGGAGTCCTACGAGCAGTACTTC
>.|TRBJ2-1|TRBV4-1|.
CASSTRIDNEQFF
TGCGCCAGCAGCACTAGAATAGACAATGAGCAGTTCTTC
>.|TRBJ2-1|TRBV7-9|TRBD2
CASSEGTSGSINNEQFF
TGTGCCAGCAGCGAAGGGACTAGCGGGAGTATCAACAATGAGCAGTTCTTC
>.|TRBJ2-7|TRBV7-2|.
CASSPWEAPIDSYEQYF
TGTGCCAGCAGCCCGTGGGAGGCTCCAATAGACTCCTACGAGCAGTACTTC
>once|TRBJ2-1|TRBV4-3|TRBD2
CASSQTSGRNNEQFF
TGCGCCAGCAGCCAGACTAGCGGGAGGAACAATGAGCAGTTCTTC
>few|TRBJ2-1|TRBV5-1|.
CASSLEYEQFF
TGCGCCAGCAGCTTGGAATATGAGCAGTTCTTC
>few|TRBJ1-2|TRBV29-1|.
CSVEGPGDYGYTF
TGCAGCGTTGAGGGCCCTGGGGACTATGGCTACACCTTC
>many|TRBJ2-7|TRBV11-2|TRBD2
CASSLSGTNYEQYF
TGTGCCAGCAGCCTTAGCGGGACAAACTACGAGCAGTACTTC
>.|TRBJ1-2|TRBV9|TRBD1
CASSPWTGPGGYTF
TGTGCCAGCAGCCCGTGGACAGGGCCGGGTGGCTACACCTTC
>.|TRBJ2-7|TRBV28|.
CASSLLLYEQYF
TGTGCCAGCAGTTTATTGCTCTACGAGCAGTACTTC
>.|TRBJ2-7|TRBV9|.
CASSLRREQYF
TGTGCCAGCAGCCTCAGGAGGGAGCAGTACTTC
>.|TRBJ1-3|TRBV25-1|TRBD1
CASRRDSRATIYF
TGTGCCAGCAGGCGGGACAGTCGAGCCACCATATATTTT
>.|TRBJ2-2|TRBV10-3|TRBD2
CAIKDKGLARNTGELFF
TGTGCCATCAAAGACAAGGGACTAGCGAGGAACACCGGGGAGCTGTTTTTT
>.|TRBJ2-5|TRBV7-9|TRBD2
CASSAGTSGREETQYF
TGTGCCAGCAGCGCCGGGACTAGCGGGAGGGAAGAGACCCAGTACTTC
>.|TRBJ2-3|TRBV6-4|.
CASSVAGGTDTQYF
TGTGCCAGCAGTGTTGCAGGGGGCACAGATACGCAGTATTTT
>.|TRBJ1-2|TRBV27|.
CASSSLPGGALYGYTF
TGTGCCAGCAGTTCACTCCCCGGGGGGGCCCTCTATGGCTACACCTTC
>many|TRBJ2-1|TRBV19|.
CASTPRGEAYNEQFF
TGTGCCAGTACGCCTCGGGGAGAAGCCTACAATGAGCAGTTCTTC
>.|TRBJ1-5|TRBV27|.
CASSLSRRKESGHYSNQPQHF
TGTGCCAGCAGTTTATCTCGGAGGAAGGAGTCAGGACACTATAGCAATCAGCCCCAGCATTTT
>.|TRBJ2-3|TRBV6-1|.
CASSVEVTDTQYF
TGTGCCAGCAGTGTTGAAGTCACAGATACGCAGTATTTT
>.|TRBJ2-1|TRBV11-2|.
CASSLARYNEQFF
TGTGCCAGCAGCTTAGCCCGGTACAATGAGCAGTTCTTC
>once|TRBJ1-2|TRBV6-6|TRBD1
CASSLPGQPYGYTF
TGTGCCAGCAGCCTACCGGGACAGCCCTATGGCTACACCTTC
>.|TRBJ2-7|TRBV27|.
CASSMGFRYEQYF
TGTGCCAGCAGCATGGGATTCCGGTACGAGCAGTACTTC
>once|TRBJ1-4|TRBV27|TRBD1
CASSPWTGVNEKLFF
TGTGCCAGCAGTCCCTGGACAGGGGTTAATGAAAAACTGTTTTTT
>.|TRBJ1-2|TRBV7-9|.
CASSKETGSFSYGYTF
TGTGCCAGCAGCAAGGAGACAGGTAGCTTTAGCTATGGCTACACCTTC
>.|TRBJ1-1|TRBV6-5|TRBD1
CASSYEGAGTEAFF
TGTGCCAGCAGTTACGAGGGGGCCGGAACTGAAGCTTTCTTT
>few|TRBJ2-5|TRBV6-1|TRBD2
CASRGGAVTQGTQYF
TGTGCCAGCCGGGGAGGGGCGGTTACCCAAGGGACCCAGTACTTC
>.|TRBJ2-5|TRBV7-7|TRBD2
CASSQRASGRAGETQYF
TGTGCTAGCAGCCAGAGGGCTAGCGGGAGGGCCGGAGAGACCCAGTACTTC
>.|TRBJ2-1|TRBV7-8|.
CASSLDGGSYNEQFF
TGTGCCAGCAGCTTAGATGGGGGGTCCTACAATGAGCAGTTCTTC
>.|TRBJ2-7|TRBV11-2|.
CASSLVRTLSYEQYF
TGTGCCAGCAGCTTAGTAAGGACACTCTCCTACGAGCAGTACTTC
>.|TRBJ2-7|TRBV5-4|.
CASSKEGTGDYEQYF
TGTGCCAGCAGCAAGGAAGGGACTGGGGACTACGAGCAGTACTTC
>few|TRBJ2-7|TRBV10-3|TRBD2
CAISAGGVYEQYF
TGTGCCATCAGTGCGGGGGGGGTTTACGAGCAGTACTTC
>few|TRBJ1-1|TRBV25-1|.
CASSPSRDPNTEAFF
TGTGCCAGCAGTCCGAGTAGAGATCCTAACACTGAAGCTTTCTTT